This is a list of T cell receptor beta chains from one sample in a study of cytotoxic CD8 clonotypes in ibrutinib-treated CLL. Clones were read by immunoSEQ multiplex PCR, and TCRdb kept only the in-frame ones, dropping some. The sample consists of tens of thousands of clones, approximately 70% of them appearing once. The sample was PBMCs, taken at disease progression, from a patient treated with ibrutinib. Receptors were obtained from a human donor with chronic lymphocytic leukemia. CDR3s include the opening cysteine and the closing phenylalanine or tryptophan. A D gene is named only where the DNA matches it firmly. Not all rows give a size; the values are once, few, many and, for expanded clones, a class.

d_gene,v_gene,abundance,j_gene,CDR3nt,CDR3aa
NA,TRBV2,NA,TRBJ1-1,TGTGCCAGCAGGGGGGGGACTGAAGCTTTCTTT,CASRGGTEAFF
TRBD1,TRBV11-3,NA,TRBJ1-1,TGTGCCAGCAGCTCCGGACAGGGTAACACTGAAGCTTTCTTT,CASSSGQGNTEAFF
NA,TRBV7-3,few,TRBJ2-5,TGTGCCAGCAGCTTAAGTTCCCTCCCTGGGGAGACCCAGTACTTC,CASSLSSLPGETQYF
TRBD1,TRBV4-3,NA,TRBJ2-3,TGCGCCAGTAGCCAAGGGGCAGGGGGCCGCGCCCCAGATACGCAGTATTTT,CASSQGAGGRAPDTQYF
NA,TRBV18,NA,TRBJ2-7,TGTGCCAGCTCACCACCGACAAGTCGGGCTCGTGAGCAGTACTTC,CASSPPTSRAREQYF
NA,TRBV4-2,NA,TRBJ2-1,TGTGCCAGCAGCCCGGGCCGGGGGTACAATGAGCAGTTCTTC,CASSPGRGYNEQFF
NA,TRBV5-5,NA,TRBJ2-7,TGTGCCAGCAGCTTGACGGTTCCTCCCTACGAGCAGTACTTC,CASSLTVPPYEQYF
NA,TRBV27,few,TRBJ2-2,TGTGCCAGCAGTTCCCTGGACTCGAACACCGGGGAGCTGTTTTTT,CASSSLDSNTGELFF
TRBD1,TRBV6-5,NA,TRBJ2-2,TGTGCCAGCAGTAAAGGACAGGGGATAACCGGGGAGCTGTTTTTT,CASSKGQGITGELFF
NA,TRBV15,NA,TRBJ1-1,TGTGCCACCAGCAGAGGTACACAGGGTGGGAACACTGAAGCTTTCTTT,CATSRGTQGGNTEAFF
TRBD2,TRBV10-3,NA,TRBJ2-5,TGTGCCATCGGGAGGCGAGCGGGGGGCGAAGAGACCCAGTACTTC,CAIGRRAGGEETQYF
TRBD1,TRBV6-1,few,TRBJ1-5,TGTGCCAGCAACGGACAGGGGTCGAGGCAGCCCCAGCATTTT,CASNGQGSRQPQHF
NA,TRBV5-1,few,TRBJ2-5,TGCGCCAGCAGCTTATGGGCGGGGGAGACCCAGTACTTC,CASSLWAGETQYF